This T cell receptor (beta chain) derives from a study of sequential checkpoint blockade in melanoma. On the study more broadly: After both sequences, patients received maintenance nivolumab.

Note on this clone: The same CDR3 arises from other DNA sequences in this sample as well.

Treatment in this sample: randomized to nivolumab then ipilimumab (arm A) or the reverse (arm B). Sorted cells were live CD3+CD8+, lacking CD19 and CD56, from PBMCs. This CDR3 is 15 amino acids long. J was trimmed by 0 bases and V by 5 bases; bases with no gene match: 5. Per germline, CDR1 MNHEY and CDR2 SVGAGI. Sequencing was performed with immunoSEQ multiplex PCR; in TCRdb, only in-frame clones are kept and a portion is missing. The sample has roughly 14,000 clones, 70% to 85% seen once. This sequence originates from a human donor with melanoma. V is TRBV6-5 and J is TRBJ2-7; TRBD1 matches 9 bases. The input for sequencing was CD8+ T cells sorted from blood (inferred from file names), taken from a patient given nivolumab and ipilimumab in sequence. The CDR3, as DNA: TGTGCCAGCAGTCCCGGACAGGGGAGCTCCTACGAGCAGTACTTC. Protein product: CASSPGQGSSYEQYF.